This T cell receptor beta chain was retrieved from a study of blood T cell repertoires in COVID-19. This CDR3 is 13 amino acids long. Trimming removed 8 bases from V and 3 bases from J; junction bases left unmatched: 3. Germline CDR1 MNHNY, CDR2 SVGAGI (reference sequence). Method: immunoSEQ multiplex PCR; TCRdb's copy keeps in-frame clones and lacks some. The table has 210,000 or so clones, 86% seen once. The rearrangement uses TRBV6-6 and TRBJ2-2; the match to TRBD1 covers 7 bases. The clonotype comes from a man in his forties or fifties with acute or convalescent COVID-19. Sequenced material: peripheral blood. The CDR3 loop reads CASLRGHTGELFF. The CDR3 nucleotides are TGTGCCAGCCTTAGGGGGCACACCGGGGAGCTGTTTTTT.